This T cell receptor (beta chain) was documented in a study of cytomegalovirus exposure and HLA in healthy donors. Profiling relied on immunoSEQ multiplex PCR, and the TCRdb table lists in-frame clones only, not all of them. Of approximately 140,000 clones listed, more than 85% are singletons. Remarks on this clone: Its antigen is still unknown.

Trimming at V came to 4 bases and at J to 5 bases, leaving 14 bases not matched to a gene. Germline assignment: CDR1 SGHNT and CDR2 YYREEE (reference sequence). This CDR3 has 17 residues. Findings and limits, study-wide: Most sequenced TCRs were rare (though some public TCRs occurred in many donors). Through in vitro validation, three CMV-associated chains were shown to be specific for CMV antigens.

Sequencing was carried out using PBMCs. V gene TRBV5-4 combines with J gene TRBJ2-5, with 10 bases fitting TRBD2. The sequence came from a man between 18 and 35 years old in good health and CMV-seropositive. CDR3 residues: CASSQRLSGGLGETQYF. Here the CDR3 DNA reads TGTGCCAGCAGCCAAAGACTTAGCGGGGGGCTGGGTGAGACCCAGTACTTC.